The clone carrying this T cell receptor beta chain was detected only once. The record originates from a study of cytomegalovirus exposure and HLA in healthy donors. Vbeta (60) and Jbeta (13) primers were used in the PCR. TCRdb's copy holds only in-frame clones and misses some; the assay was immunoSEQ multiplex PCR. This table has around 200,000 clones, roughly 87% appearing once. The donors (healthy individuals) were bone marrow donors. Germline CDR1 PRHDT, CDR2 FYEKMQ (reference sequence). The CDR3 is 15 residues long. With 3 bases clipped from V and 4 bases from J, the junction kept 5 bases outside the gene matches.

This chain connects TRBV13 to TRBJ2-1; 8 nucleotides agree with TRBD2. The specimen sequenced was PBMCs. The sequence was obtained from a man over 45 in good health and CMV-seronegative. The CDR3 nucleotides are TGTGCCAGCAGCTTGGGACTAGGGCCATACAATGAGCAGTTCTTC. Amino acids: CASSLGLGPYNEQFF. Combining the CDR3 with reference TRBV13 and TRBJ2-1 gives the whole variable domain AAGVIQSPRHLIKEKRETATLKCYPIPRHDTVYWYQQGPGQDPQFLISFYEKMQSDKGSIPDRFSAQQFSDYHSELNMSSLELGDSALYFCASSLGLGPYNEQFFGPGTRLTVL.